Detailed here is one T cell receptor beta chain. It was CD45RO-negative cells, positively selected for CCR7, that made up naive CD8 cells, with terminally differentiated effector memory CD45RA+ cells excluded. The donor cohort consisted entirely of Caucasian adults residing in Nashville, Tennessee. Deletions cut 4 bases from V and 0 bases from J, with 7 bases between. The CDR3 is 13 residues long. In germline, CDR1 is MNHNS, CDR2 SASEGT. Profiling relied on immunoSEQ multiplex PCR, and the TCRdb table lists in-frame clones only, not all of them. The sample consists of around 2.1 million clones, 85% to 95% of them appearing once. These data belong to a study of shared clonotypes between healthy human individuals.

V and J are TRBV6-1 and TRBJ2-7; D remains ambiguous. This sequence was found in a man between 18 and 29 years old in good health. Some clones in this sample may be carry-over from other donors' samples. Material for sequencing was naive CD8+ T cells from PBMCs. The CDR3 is CASSAFNSYEQYF. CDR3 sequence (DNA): TGTGCCAGCAGTGCATTCAACTCCTACGAGCAGTACTTC.